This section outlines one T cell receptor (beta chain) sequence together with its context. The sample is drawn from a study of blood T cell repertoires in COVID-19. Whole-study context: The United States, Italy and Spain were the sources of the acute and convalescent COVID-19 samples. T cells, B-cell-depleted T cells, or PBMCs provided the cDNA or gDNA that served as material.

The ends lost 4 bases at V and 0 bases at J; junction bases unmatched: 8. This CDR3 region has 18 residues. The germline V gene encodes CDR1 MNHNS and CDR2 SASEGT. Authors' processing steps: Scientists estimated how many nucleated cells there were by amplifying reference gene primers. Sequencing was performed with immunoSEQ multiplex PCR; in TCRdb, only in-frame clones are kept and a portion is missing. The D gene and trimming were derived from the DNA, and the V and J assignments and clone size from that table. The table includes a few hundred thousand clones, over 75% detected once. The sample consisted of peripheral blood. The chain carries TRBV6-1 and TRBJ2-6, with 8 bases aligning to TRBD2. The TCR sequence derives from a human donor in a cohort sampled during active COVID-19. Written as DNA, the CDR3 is TGTGCCAGCAGTGCCTTAGGACTAGCCTACTCTGGGGCCAACGTCCTGACTTTC. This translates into CASSALGLAYSGANVLTF.